This T cell receptor beta chain was retrieved from a study of blood T cell repertoires in COVID-19. Study in general: Both acute and convalescent COVID-19 samples were obtained from the United States, Italy and Spain. Sources were T cells, B-cell-depleted T cells, or PBMCs; the material itself was cDNA or gDNA.

The sample holds a few counts of this clone. Other nucleotide sequences from this sample produce the same CDR3. Study processing details: Reference gene primer amplification gave estimated nucleated cell counts. The repertoire was sequenced with immunoSEQ multiplex PCR; TCRdb's copy has only in-frame clones and lacks some. Clonal size and the V and J genes are those of that table, whereas D and trimming came from the DNA. This table has about 290,000 clones, around 90% appearing once. The sample was peripheral blood. The TCR originated in a woman between 35 and 50 years old who had recovered from COVID-19.

The CDR3 protein is CASSPGTGGNQPQHF. CDR3 nucleotides: TGTGCCAGCTCACCCGGGACAGGGGGCAATCAGCCCCAGCATTTT. The genes are TRBV18 and TRBJ1-5; the match to TRBD1 covers 10 bases. The germline V gene has CDR1 KGHSH and CDR2 LQKENI. The CDR3 covers 15 residues. Trimming at V came to 3 bases and at J to 2 bases, leaving 1 base not matched to a gene.